These 27 T cell receptor beta chains were all obtained from the same sample, sequenced in a study of patients and donors after allogeneic stem cell transplantation (TCRdb year 2020). The method behind the library was RT-PCR. TCRdb names NextSeq 550 as the instrument used. TCRdb trimmed the raw reads at Q25, called clones with MiXCR and kept productive beta chains. All rows with the same CDR3 protein become a single entry with the most common DNA and genes. For this sample the table gives about 2,700 distinct CDR3 sequences, of which roughly 3.8% were detected only once. The ten largest clones capture over 30% of the sample. The sample consisted of blood, either unsorted or a sorted T cell fraction (not recorded which). The source is a human donor who was either an allogeneic HSCT recipient or a stem cell or donor lymphocyte infusion donor (not recorded which). It is not recorded whose cells these are; they may come from a transplant donor.

In this sample, this clonotype turned up a few times. The chain joins TRBV15 to TRBJ2-1; 9 bases line up with TRBD2. The CDR3 loop spans 16 amino acids. J lost 9 bases, V lost 3 bases, and 12 bases had no gene match. Germline CDR1 and CDR2: LNHNV and YYDKDF (reference sequence). The DNA of the CDR3 is TGTGCCACCAGCAGGGGGCGGGAGGGCCTGTTGAGTGAGCAGTTCTTC. Protein: CATSRGREGLLSEQFF.

The sample holds many counts of this clonotype. The V gene is TRBV7-2, the J gene TRBJ1-6; tentatively, D is TRBD1 (5 bases). Germline V lookup: CDR1 SGHTA, CDR2 FQGNSA. Trimming removed 4 bases from V and 6 bases from J, with 16 bases in between. The CDR3 totals 16 residues. CDR3 loop: CASSWWSGTRNSPLHF. The CDR3, as DNA: TGTGCCAGCAGCTGGTGGTCAGGGACCCGTAATTCACCCCTCCACTTT.

The chain has TRBV20-1 and TRBJ2-3, with 11 nucleotides matching TRBD2. CDR3 length: 15 residues. Germline V gives CDR1 DFQATT, CDR2 SNEGSKA (reference sequence). Trimming removed 6 bases from V and 4 bases from J; junction bases left unmatched: 9. CDR3 protein: CSASPSGRNPDTQYF. The CDR3 bases are TGCAGTGCCAGTCCTAGCGGGAGGAATCCAGATACGCAGTATTTT.

By share of the sample, this clonotype is medium-sized. The chain carries TRBV12-3 or TRBV12-4 and TRBJ1-2; the D is unclear. V was cut by 6 bases and J by 9 bases, with 23 bases left in between. This CDR3 has 15 amino acids. The CDR3 reads CASSLSFISLGSYTF. CDR3 DNA: TGTGCCAGCAGCTTATCTTTTATATCTCTAGGGAGCTACACCTTC.

This clonotype was recorded many times. CDR3 DNA: TGCAGTGCTTCGACTAGCCTCAGCACAGATACGCAGTATTTT. The encoded protein is CSASTSLSTDTQYF. This chain links TRBV20-1 with TRBJ2-3; 7 positions agree with TRBD2. V gave up 5 bases and J gave up 0 bases; unmatched junction bases: 5. The CDR3 loop spans 14 amino acids. Germline V lookup: CDR1 DFQATT, CDR2 SNEGSKA (reference sequence).

In its sample, this clonotype was seen many times. The chain is built from TRBV29-1 and TRBJ2-1; 10 bases map to TRBD2. The CDR3 is 14 residues long. Germline V lookup: CDR1 SQVTM, CDR2 ANQGSEA. Germline trimming cut 3 bases from V and 8 bases from J; bases unmatched to any gene: 7. DNA for the CDR3: TGCAGCGTTGAGGTAGCGGGGGGAGGGGATGAGCAGTTCTTC. Its translation is CSVEVAGGGDEQFF.

This clonotype was seen at least ten times. The chain joins TRBV27 to TRBJ2-3, with TRBD2 matching over 16 bases. CDR1 is MNHEY and CDR2 is SMNVEV in the germline V gene (reference sequence). This CDR3 has 17 residues. V shed 4 bases and J 3 bases; nucleotides not matched to a gene: 4. CDR3 protein: CASSSGTSGRGTDTQYF. The CDR3 DNA is TGTGCCAGCAGTTCTGGGACTAGCGGGAGGGGAACAGATACGCAGTATTTT.

This clonotype was counted at least ten times. This chain links TRBV18 with TRBJ1-1; the D gene is possibly TRBD1 (6 bases). In germline, CDR1 is KGHSH, CDR2 LQKENI. This CDR3 has 13 residues. V lost 8 bases, J lost 2 bases, and 12 bases lay in between. As DNA, the CDR3 is TGTGCCAGCCGGGAACAGGGTAACACTGAAGCTTTCTTT. This gives the protein CASREQGNTEAFF. Together with reference TRBV18 and TRBJ1-1, the CDR3 gives the full variable domain: NAGVMQNPRHLVRRRGQEARLRCSPMKGHSHVYWYRQLPEEGLKFMVYLQKENIIDESGMPKERFSAEFPKEGPSILRIQQVVRGDSAAYFCASREQGNTEAFFGQGTRLTVV.

This clonotype is categorized as medium-sized. The chain is built from TRBV27 and TRBJ2-1; 9 bases map to TRBD1. CDR3 size: 15 residues. The J segment lost 7 bases and the V segment lost 4 bases, leaving 8 bases of the junction unmatched. Germline V CDR1 and CDR2: MNHEY, SMNVEV (reference sequence). DNA of the CDR3: TGTGCCAGCAGTTCCGGGACAGGGCCGCGAAATGAGCAGTTCTTC. Amino acids: CASSSGTGPRNEQFF.

This clonotype was recorded many times. The chain has TRBV15 and TRBJ2-7, with a weak D call TRBD1 (5 bases). CDR3 size: 15 residues. The V end lost 0 bases, the J end lost 5 bases, and 14 bases lay between the germline ends. The germline gives CDR1 LNHNV, CDR2 YYDKDF (reference sequence). CDR3 in amino acids: CATSRDRATPDEQYF. CDR3 coding DNA: TGTGCCACCAGCAGAGACAGGGCCACCCCCGACGAGCAGTACTTC.

This clonotype was seen many times. The rearrangement uses TRBV6-6 and TRBJ2-5; D is undetermined. The CDR3 has 11 residues. Looked up from germline, CDR1 is MNHNY and CDR2 is SVGAGI (reference sequence). V lost 2 bases, J lost 7 bases, and 5 bases lay in between. The CDR3, as DNA: TGTGCCAGCAGTTACGGTGGGACCCAGTACTTC. It encodes CASSYGGTQYF.

This clonotype appeared many times. CDR3 nucleotide sequence: TGTGCCAGCAGCTTGGGGGACTTATATCAGCCCCAGCATTTT. Translated, it gives CASSLGDLYQPQHF. This chain uses TRBV5-8 with TRBJ1-5; possible D gene TRBD1, 5 bases. This CDR3 has 14 amino acids. Germline loops: CDR1 SGHTS, CDR2 YDEGEE. V was trimmed by 0 bases and J by 5 bases, leaving 9 bases between them.

This chain connects TRBV4-1 to TRBJ1-2; possibly TRBD1 for D (5 bases). This CDR3 has 15 amino acids. Germline CDR1 MGHRA, CDR2 YSYEKL. V was shortened by 1 base and J by 3 bases, with 12 bases between the two germline ends. CDR3 loop: CASSQAGSPYYGYTF. The CDR3 DNA reads as TGCGCCAGCAGCCAAGCAGGGTCCCCGTACTATGGCTACACCTTC.

In its sample, this clonotype is medium-sized (0.01 to 0.1%). The chain has TRBV6-6 and TRBJ1-1; 10 nucleotides match TRBD1. Germline V gives CDR1 MNHNY, CDR2 SVGAGI (reference sequence). With V trimmed by 5 bases and J by 2 bases, 5 bases remained unmatched. CDR3 size: 15 residues. In nucleotides, the CDR3 is TGTGCCAGCAGTGGGACAGGGGATATAAACACTGAAGCTTTCTTT. This sequence encodes CASSGTGDINTEAFF.

This clonotype came up many times. The chain recombines TRBV9 with TRBJ2-2, with TRBD2 as a possible D gene (5 bases). V was clipped by 2 bases and J by 0 bases, with 11 bases between them. Per germline, CDR1 SGDLS and CDR2 YYNGEE. The CDR3 covers 16 residues. The DNA of the CDR3 is TGTGCCAGCAGCGTGGGGTCGGGGACGAACACCGGGGAGCTGTTTTTT. It encodes CASSVGSGTNTGELFF.

This clonotype was found many times. J is TRBJ1-1 and V is TRBV24-1, with D possibly TRBD1 on 6 matching bases. Per the germline V gene, CDR1 is KGHDR and CDR2 is SFDVKD. The CDR3 has 14 amino acids. Trimming took 3 bases from V and 7 from J, leaving 14 bases between them. The CDR3 coding sequence is TGTGCCACCAGTGATGCCGGGACAAGAAATGAAGCTTTCTTT. Translation gives CATSDAGTRNEAFF.

This clonotype was detected ten times or more. The rearrangement joins TRBV6-5 to TRBJ1-1; no firm D call. V was pared by 6 bases and J by 1 base, with 9 bases between. Germline V gene data show CDR1 as MNHEY and CDR2 as SVGAGI. The CDR3 consists of 13 residues. The CDR3 DNA is TGTGCCAGCAGCGGACCCACGAACACTGAAGCTTTCTTT. The encoded protein is CASSGPTNTEAFF.

To note about this clonotype: A far larger clone is a single base away, which makes a read error likely. The chain employs TRBV29-1 and TRBJ2-5; D may be TRBD2 (5 bases). CDR3 length equals 12 residues. The V gene lost 3 bases and the J gene lost 11 bases, with 16 bases spanning the gap. CDR1 is SQVTM, CDR2 ANQGSEA, per germline. CDR3 sequence: CSVEEVYNEQYF. The CDR3, as DNA: TGCAGCGTTGAGGAGGTGTACAATGAGCAGTACTTC.

This clonotype is medium-sized in the sample. The V gene is TRBV4-2, the J gene TRBJ2-1, with TRBD1 matching over 7 bases. The CDR3 totals 15 residues. CDR1 is LGHNA and CDR2 is YNFKEQ in the germline V gene. With 4 bases clipped from V and 3 bases from J, the junction kept 6 bases outside the gene matches. The chain's CDR3 is CASSLHWDSYNEQFF. The CDR3 DNA is TGTGCCAGCAGCCTTCACTGGGACAGCTACAATGAGCAGTTCTTC.

This clonotype has just a few counts. The chain carries TRBV2 and TRBJ2-7; 10 positions agree with TRBD2. Per the germline V gene, CDR1 is SNHLY and CDR2 is FYNNEI. The CDR3 totals 14 residues. Unmatched junction bases numbered 4, after V lost 4 bases and J lost 4 bases. This CDR3 is CASSVQREGYEQYF. Here the CDR3 DNA reads TGTGCCAGCAGTGTCCAGCGGGAGGGATACGAGCAGTACTTC.

This clonotype qualifies as medium-sized. The rearrangement uses TRBV29-1 and TRBJ1-1, with D unclear. This CDR3 contains 11 residues. Trimming took 3 bases from V and 3 from J, leaving 5 bases between them. Germline V gene sequence: CDR1 SQVTM, CDR2 ANQGSEA. DNA for the CDR3: TGCAGCGTTGATACTCACACTGAAGCTTTCTTT. This sequence encodes CSVDTHTEAFF. Complete variable domain (other parts from reference TRBV29-1 and TRBJ1-1): SAVISQKPSRDICQRGTSLTIQCQVDSQVTMMFWYRQQPGQSLTLIATANQGSEATYESGFVIDKFPISRPNLTFSTLTVSNMSPEDSSIYLCSVDTHTEAFFGQGTRLTVV.

This clonotype was counted ten times or more. This chain joins TRBV5-1 and TRBJ2-5, with 9 bases fitting TRBD2. The CDR3 length is 16 residues. With 1 base clipped from V and 2 bases from J, the junction kept 6 bases outside the gene matches. Germline V CDR1 and CDR2: SGHRS, YFSETQ. The CDR3 DNA reads TGCGCCAGCAGCTTGAACGCGGGAGGGCCACAAGAGACCCAGTACTTC. Protein sequence: CASSLNAGGPQETQYF.

This clonotype was detected ten times or more. The chain joins TRBV7-6 to TRBJ2-7; D call uncertain. The V and J ends lost 0 bases and 7 bases respectively, with 13 bases between them. The CDR3 is 14 residues long. The germline CDR1 and CDR2 sequences are SGHVS and FNYEAQ. The CDR3 sequence is CASSLALSAVEQYF. CDR3 nucleotides: TGTGCCAGCAGCTTAGCGCTCAGTGCGGTTGAGCAGTACTTC. Based on the CDR3 plus reference TRBV7-6 and TRBJ2-7, the full variable domain is GAGVSQSPRYKVTKRGQDVALRCDPISGHVSLYWYRQALGQGPEFLTYFNYEAQQDKSGLPNDRFSAERPEGSISTLTIQRTEQRDSAMYRCASSLALSAVEQYFGPGTRLTVT.

Comment on this clonotype: One base away lies a much larger clone, so this may be a sequencing read error. The chain combines TRBV7-2 with TRBJ1-4, with 8 bases fitting TRBD1. The CDR3 spans 16 residues. The germline CDR1 and CDR2 sequences are SGHTA and FQGNSA. The CDR3 sequence: CASSSRGRTGNEKLLF. CDR3 bases: TGTGCCAGCAGCTCAAGGGGACGGACAGGGAATGAAAAACTGCTTTTT.

This clonotype has just a few counts. This chain links TRBV27 with TRBJ2-7; tentative D call: TRBD1 (6 bases). Germline-derived CDR1 and CDR2 are MNHEY and SMNVEV (reference sequence). V was shortened by 6 bases and J by 2 bases, with 14 bases between the two germline ends. The CDR3 loop spans 14 amino acids. CDR3 in amino acids: CASRNPTGPYEQYF. CDR3 sequence (DNA): TGTGCCAGCAGGAACCCAACAGGGCCCTACGAGCAGTACTTC.

This clonotype was seen at least ten times. The chain carries TRBV12-3 or TRBV12-4 and TRBJ1-6; TRBD1 matches at 9 bases. There are 15 residues in the CDR3. Trimming removed 2 bases from V and 7 bases from J; junction bases left unmatched: 3. CDR3: CASSLITGGNSPLHF. The CDR3 region has the DNA TGTGCCAGCAGTTTAATCACAGGGGGCAATTCACCCCTCCACTTT.

This clonotype was observed a few times. The V call is TRBV6-6, the J call TRBJ2-5; unclear D gene. Germline V lookup: CDR1 MNHNY, CDR2 SVGAGI (reference sequence). CDR3 length: 16 amino acids. Trimming stripped 7 bases from V and 5 bases from J, with 23 bases between. CDR3 sequence: CASTNRGWGLGETQYF. In nucleotides, the CDR3 is TGTGCCAGCACCAATCGAGGATGGGGATTGGGGGAGACCCAGTACTTC.